Included here is one T cell receptor beta chain sequence, with context. Naive CD4+ cells were CD45RA-selected; the remaining cells were memory. The source of the sample is a study of shared clonotypes between healthy human individuals. The assay was immunoSEQ multiplex PCR, and TCRdb's table has in-frame clones only and misses some. The top ten hold roughly 0.06% of the sample, which has under 650,000 clones, almost 97% seen once. Deletions cut 4 bases from V and 2 bases from J, with 6 bases between. The CDR3 sequence is 12 residues long. Germline V gene sequence: CDR1 GTSNPN, CDR2 SVGIG (reference sequence).

This sequence originates from a young woman in good health. The V and J genes are TRBV30 and TRBJ1-5; D is unresolved. The sample taken for sequencing was naive CD4+ T cells sorted from blood. Sample subset: CD45RA+ positively selected. In DNA form, the CDR3 reads TGTGCCTGGACTACGGGCAATCAGCCCCAGCATTTT. Encoded protein: CAWTTGNQPQHF.